This passage covers 3 T cell receptor beta chains from one sample sequenced in a study of OX40 agonist ivuxolimab in advanced cancers. Using immunoSEQ multiplex PCR, the repertoire was profiled, and TCRdb retains in-frame clones only, with some absent. Of tens of thousands of clones detected, more than 70% appear once; the ten largest clones hold 0.25% to 0.3%. This sample comprised CD4+ or CD8+ T cells sorted from blood, obtained in a trial of the OX40 agonist ivuxolimab. The source is an adult with an advanced solid tumor such as melanoma, head and neck, liver or kidney cancer.

This clone was seen only once. V is TRBV19 and J is TRBJ2-7, with 13 bases matching TRBD2. V was pared by 6 bases and J by 5 bases, with 4 bases of the junction left unmatched. This CDR3 spans 14 amino acids. Germline assignment: CDR1 LNHDA and CDR2 SQIVND (reference sequence). CDR3 residues: CASRTGTSGDEQYF. CDR3 DNA: TGTGCCAGTAGAACCGGGACTAGCGGGGACGAGCAGTACTTC.

The V and J genes are TRBV5-6 and TRBJ1-1, with D hard to call. Germline CDR1 and CDR2: SGHDT and YYEEEE. This CDR3 region has 14 residues. With 4 bases removed from V and 1 base from J, the gap between germline ends came to 11 bases. The CDR3 nucleotides are TGTGCCAGCAGCCCGATACAGAGGAACACTGAAGCTTTCTTT. It yields the protein CASSPIQRNTEAFF.

The table lists this clone with a count of one. The chain has TRBV6-5 and TRBJ1-3; D is perhaps TRBD1 (5 bases). The CDR3 has 12 amino acids. The V end was cut by 10 bases, the J end by 5 bases, with 12 bases between. The germline V gene has CDR1 MNHEY and CDR2 SVGAGI. CDR3 bases: TGTGCCACTCGGGAGGGGCGAAACACCATATATTTT. Its protein is CATREGRNTIYF.